Presented here are 26 T cell receptor beta chains from one specimen sequenced in a study of CD8+ T cells in alopecia areata. As the sequencing template, cDNA was produced by extracting RNA and reverse transcribing it. The protocol was immunoSEQ multiplex PCR, while the TCRdb copy is restricted to in-frame clones and leaves out a portion. The sample has some 120,000 clones, around 50% seen once; the top ten hold about 4.9%. The sample was CD4+ T cells sorted from blood, taken at week 0. The origin of the receptors is a human donor with alopecia areata.

The V gene is TRBV4-3, the J gene TRBJ2-1; D is possibly TRBD2 (5 bases). Germline assignment: CDR1 LGHNA and CDR2 YSLEER. The length of the CDR3 is 15 residues. Trimming removed 4 bases at V and 4 bases at J, with 14 bases between. The CDR3 DNA follows: TGCGCCAGCAGCCCATCGGGAAGGTCTTACAATGAGCAGTTCTTC. Amino acid sequence: CASSPSGRSYNEQFF.

The V call is TRBV19, the J call TRBJ2-7; perhaps TRBD1 as D (6 bases). V lost 4 bases and J 1 base, leaving 14 bases between the germline ends. The CDR3 is 15 amino acids. The germline gives CDR1 LNHDA, CDR2 SQIVND (reference sequence). The CDR3, as DNA: TGTGCCAGTAGTAGCGCAGGGGCAGGGTCCTACGAGCAGTACTTC. As protein: CASSSAGAGSYEQYF.

The gene calls are TRBV7-2 and TRBJ2-4, with 10 nucleotides matching TRBD1. The junction had 8 bases not matched to a gene; V was cut back by 6 bases and J by 6 bases. This CDR3 comprises 15 residues. Germline loops: CDR1 SGHTA, CDR2 FQGNSA. The CDR3 is CASSSDRGHGNIQYF. As DNA, the CDR3 is TGTGCCAGCAGTTCCGACAGGGGGCATGGAAACATTCAGTACTTC. Supplemented by reference TRBV7-2 and TRBJ2-4, the full variable domain reads GAGVSQSPSNKVTEKGKDVELRCDPISGHTALYWYRQSLGQGLEFLIYFQGNSAPDKSGLPSDRFSAERTGGSVSTLTIQRTQQEDSAVYLCASSSDRGHGNIQYFGAGTRLSVL.

The rearrangement links TRBV27 to TRBJ2-5, with D perhaps matching TRBD1 or TRBD2 (6 bases each). The germline V gene encodes CDR1 MNHEY and CDR2 SMNVEV (reference sequence). This CDR3 comprises 14 residues. Deletions cut 0 bases from V and 5 bases from J, with 10 bases between. This chain's CDR3 is CASSLSGGRETQYF. DNA for the CDR3: TGTGCCAGCAGTTTATCGGGGGGCCGGGAGACCCAGTACTTC.

The gene calls are TRBV9 and TRBJ2-5; D is unclear. The germline V gene has CDR1 SGDLS and CDR2 YYNGEE. The CDR3 contains 13 residues. The germline V and J ends were trimmed by 4 bases and 0 bases, with 7 bases remaining between them. The CDR3 is CASSPQDQETQYF. Here the CDR3 DNA reads TGTGCCAGCAGCCCGCAGGACCAAGAGACCCAGTACTTC.

This chain joins TRBV7-3 and TRBJ2-2; a possible D gene is TRBD1 (7 bases). V was shortened by 0 bases and J by 4 bases, with 15 bases between the two germline ends. The germline CDR1 and CDR2 sequences are SGHTA and FQGTGA. CDR3 length equals 17 residues. CDR3 in DNA: TGTGCCAGCAGCTTAACCCCGAGACAGGGAGGCACCGGGGAGCTGTTTTTT. Its translation is CASSLTPRQGGTGELFF.

This clone was observed a handful of times. The gene calls are TRBV2 and TRBJ2-2; 10 nucleotides agree with TRBD1. The germline gives CDR1 SNHLY, CDR2 FYNNEI. J lost 8 bases, V lost 6 bases, and 15 bases had no gene match. The CDR3 extends over 17 amino acids. The DNA for the CDR3 is TGTGCCAGCAGCCTCCTGAAACCGGGACAGGGGAGGGGGGAGCTGTTTTTT. Amino acids: CASSLLKPGQGRGELFF.

The chain is built from TRBV7-2 and TRBJ1-1; D unresolved. This CDR3 region has 14 residues. Trimming left V 1 base short and J 1 base short, with 7 bases between. Germline V gives CDR1 SGHTA, CDR2 FQGNSA. The DNA for the CDR3 is TGTGCCAGCAGCTTAGAGTGGCAGAACACTGAAGCTTTCTTT. This codes for CASSLEWQNTEAFF.

The rearrangement uses TRBV7-2 and TRBJ1-5; D remains ambiguous. V was clipped by 0 bases and J by 3 bases, with 9 bases between them. Per germline, CDR1 SGHTA and CDR2 FQGNSA. CDR3 length: 15 amino acids. The CDR3 reads CASSLAGINNQPQHF. DNA of the CDR3: TGTGCCAGCAGCTTAGCAGGGATCAACAATCAGCCCCAGCATTTT.

The genes are TRBV5-1 and TRBJ1-1; no firm D call. The CDR3 sequence is 13 residues long. Germline V gene data show CDR1 as SGHRS and CDR2 as YFSETQ. Trimming removed 2 bases at V and 1 base at J, with 6 bases between. In DNA form, the CDR3 reads TGCGCCAGCAGCTTCGCAGAGAACACTGAAGCTTTCTTT. Protein product: CASSFAENTEAFF.

The rearrangement joins TRBV19 to TRBJ2-6; 9 nucleotides align to TRBD1. The length of the CDR3 is 17 residues. CDR1 is LNHDA and CDR2 is SQIVND in the germline V gene (reference sequence). The J segment lost 1 base and the V segment lost 5 bases, leaving 6 bases of the junction unmatched. The CDR3 reads CASSSGTGRSGANVLTF. The CDR3 DNA sequence: TGTGCCAGTAGTTCTGGGACAGGGCGTTCTGGGGCCAACGTCCTGACTTTC.

The chain carries TRBV4-3 and TRBJ1-2, with D possibly being TRBD1 (5 bases). V was clipped by 2 bases and J by 13 bases, with 20 bases between them. The germline gives CDR1 LGHNA, CDR2 YSLEER. The CDR3 loop spans 14 amino acids. This CDR3 is CASSQSLFQGETTF. DNA for the CDR3: TGCGCCAGCAGCCAATCTCTCTTCCAGGGCGAGACCACCTTC.

The chain links TRBV4-1 to TRBJ2-2, with no clear D. This CDR3 is built from 16 residues. CDR1 and CDR2 (germline): MGHRA, YSYEKL. V lost 1 base, J lost 0 bases, and 9 bases lay in between. CDR3 sequence: CASSQGYPSNTGELFF. CDR3 in DNA: TGCGCCAGCAGCCAAGGGTACCCCTCGAACACCGGGGAGCTGTTTTTT.

This clone occurred a few times. The chain couples TRBV2 to TRBJ2-5; 7 nucleotides align to TRBD2. V lost 8 bases and J lost 1; bases outside the gene matches: 4. The CDR3 is 13 residues long. The germline V gene has CDR1 SNHLY and CDR2 FYNNEI. The CDR3 reads CASGLVPQETQYF. CDR3 in DNA: TGTGCCAGCGGACTAGTTCCCCAAGAGACCCAGTACTTC.

V gene TRBV5-4 combines with J gene TRBJ2-5; D ambiguous. Per germline, CDR1 SGHNT and CDR2 YYREEE (reference sequence). The CDR3 is 12 residues long. Trimming took 4 bases from V and 7 from J, leaving 11 bases between them. The CDR3 DNA follows: TGTGCCAGCAGCCCAAGGTGGGGGACCCAGTACTTC. Translation: CASSPRWGTQYF. The full variable domain, rest sourced from reference TRBV5-4 and TRBJ2-5, is ETGVTQSPTHLIKTRGQQVTLRCSSQSGHNTVSWYQQALGQGPQFIFQYYREEENGRGNFPPRFSGLQFPNYSSELNVNALELDDSALYLCASSPRWGTQYFGPGTRLLVL.

The chain recombines TRBV9 with TRBJ2-7; D might be TRBD2 (5 bases). Per germline, CDR1 SGDLS and CDR2 YYNGEE. CDR3 length: 15 residues. Deletions cut 3 bases from V and 3 bases from J, with 16 bases between. The CDR3, as DNA: TGTGCCAGCAGCGCCACCCCCCTACTAGACTACGAGCAGTACTTC. Its protein product is CASSATPLLDYEQYF.

This clone was detected a few times. The chain is built from TRBV5-1 and TRBJ2-6, with TRBD1 matching over 9 bases. The CDR3 runs 15 residues. Germline CDR1 is SGHRS and CDR2 is YFSETQ. V lost 3 bases, J lost 3 bases, and 1 base stayed unmatched. CDR3 loop: CASSWTGVGANVLTF. The CDR3 DNA reads TGCGCCAGCAGCTGGACAGGGGTTGGGGCCAACGTCCTGACTTTC.

This chain links TRBV7-9 with TRBJ2-7; a weak D match, TRBD2 (5 bases). The CDR3 spans 15 residues. The V and J ends lost 1 base and 2 bases respectively, with 12 bases between them. Per the germline V gene, CDR1 is SEHNR and CDR2 is FQNEAQ (reference sequence). The CDR3 is CASSLVSTRAYEQYF. As DNA, the CDR3 is TGTGCCAGCAGCTTAGTTTCAACTAGGGCCTACGAGCAGTACTTC.

The chain uses TRBV5-4 and TRBJ2-7; 9 nucleotides line up with TRBD1. The CDR3 has 15 residues. After removal of 0 bases from V and 5 bases from J, the junction contained 6 bases not matched to a gene. Germline loops: CDR1 SGHNT, CDR2 YYREEE (reference sequence). DNA for the CDR3: TGTGCCAGCAGCTTGGCCCGGACAGGGGTCCACGAGCAGTACTTC. It encodes CASSLARTGVHEQYF.

The chain carries TRBV10-3 and TRBJ2-3; 8 nucleotides agree with TRBD1. V lost 8 bases and J lost 6; bases outside the gene matches: 7. This CDR3 region has 13 residues. CDR1 is ENHRY, CDR2 SYGVKD, per germline. CDR3 protein: CAIGGQGRDTQYF. CDR3 DNA: TGTGCCATCGGTGGACAGGGACGTGATACGCAGTATTTT.

CDR3 nucleotide sequence: TGTGCCAGCAGCGACGACAGGGGCGCCTACAATGAGCAGTTCTTC. This encodes CASSDDRGAYNEQFF. The rearrangement uses TRBV6-1 and TRBJ2-1; 8 nucleotides agree with TRBD1. V shed 6 bases, J shed 2 bases, and the junction held 6 bases outside the gene matches. This CDR3 region has 15 residues. In germline, CDR1 is MNHNS, CDR2 SASEGT.

The V call is TRBV4-3, the J call TRBJ2-1; no firm D call. The V end lost 1 base, the J end lost 5 bases, and 12 bases lay between the germline ends. The CDR3 is 15 amino acids. Per germline, CDR1 LGHNA and CDR2 YSLEER. The CDR3 sequence is CASSQVDSTNNEQFF. Here the CDR3 DNA reads TGCGCCAGCAGCCAAGTAGACTCAACTAACAATGAGCAGTTCTTC.

This clone has just one count. The chain carries TRBV2 and TRBJ2-5; 12 nucleotides align to TRBD2. The CDR3 extends over 15 amino acids. Germline trimming cut 4 bases from V and 2 bases from J; bases unmatched to any gene: 2. CDR1 is SNHLY and CDR2 is FYNNEI in the germline V gene. CDR3 amino acids: CASSGTSGVQETQYF. CDR3 in DNA: TGTGCCAGCAGTGGGACTAGCGGGGTTCAAGAGACCCAGTACTTC.

The chain has TRBV19 and TRBJ1-5; D uncertain. Deletions cut 8 bases from V and 3 bases from J, with 11 bases between. The CDR3 spans 13 residues. CDR1 LNHDA and CDR2 SQIVND come from the germline V gene (reference sequence). The CDR3 sequence: CASSEQFNQPQHF. The CDR3, as DNA: TGTGCCAGTTCCGAGCAGTTCAATCAGCCCCAGCATTTT.

The DNA for the CDR3 is TGTGCCAGCCGCCCCGGACTAGCAGAGAAAGGGGGTCGTGATGAGCAGTTCTTC. Its translation: CASRPGLAEKGGRDEQFF. This chain joins TRBV27 and TRBJ2-1; 8 positions match TRBD2. V dropped 8 bases and J dropped 8; count of bases not matched to a gene: 23. The CDR3 covers 18 residues. The V gene's germline CDR1 is MNHEY and CDR2 SMNVEV (reference sequence).

The chain is built from TRBV6-5 and TRBJ1-5; D gene uncertain. There are 14 residues in the CDR3. V was shortened by 4 bases and J by 1 base, with 8 bases between the two germline ends. Germline CDR1 and CDR2: MNHEY and SVGAGI. CDR3 region: CASSSGSSNQPQHF. DNA for the CDR3: TGTGCCAGCAGTTCGGGCTCGAGCAATCAGCCCCAGCATTTT.